This T cell receptor beta chain was identified during a study of OX40 agonist ivuxolimab in advanced cancers. Points from the study as a whole: In CD8+ T cells, expanded clones were on average more numerous than in CD4+. The study did not work out the antigen specificity of the expanded peripheral T cells.

In the case of this clone: Its specificity is unknown.

Systemic immunosuppression or a history of autoimmune disease excluded patients. Germline V gives CDR1 SGHRS, CDR2 YFSETQ. This CDR3 has 16 residues. Deletions cut 0 bases from V and 1 base from J, with 11 bases between. Using immunoSEQ multiplex PCR, the repertoire was profiled, and TCRdb retains in-frame clones only, with some absent. In the table there are some 100,000 clones, 90% of which are singletons. The specimen was CD4+ or CD8+ T cells sorted from blood, collected in a trial of the OX40 agonist ivuxolimab. The V call is TRBV5-1, the J call TRBJ2-1; D is perhaps TRBD2 (6 bases). The receptor comes from an adult with an advanced solid tumor such as melanoma, head and neck, liver or kidney cancer. The DNA of the CDR3 is TGCGCCAGCAGCTTGGTACTAGCTGGATCCTACAATGAGCAGTTCTTC. Translating gives CASSLVLAGSYNEQFF.